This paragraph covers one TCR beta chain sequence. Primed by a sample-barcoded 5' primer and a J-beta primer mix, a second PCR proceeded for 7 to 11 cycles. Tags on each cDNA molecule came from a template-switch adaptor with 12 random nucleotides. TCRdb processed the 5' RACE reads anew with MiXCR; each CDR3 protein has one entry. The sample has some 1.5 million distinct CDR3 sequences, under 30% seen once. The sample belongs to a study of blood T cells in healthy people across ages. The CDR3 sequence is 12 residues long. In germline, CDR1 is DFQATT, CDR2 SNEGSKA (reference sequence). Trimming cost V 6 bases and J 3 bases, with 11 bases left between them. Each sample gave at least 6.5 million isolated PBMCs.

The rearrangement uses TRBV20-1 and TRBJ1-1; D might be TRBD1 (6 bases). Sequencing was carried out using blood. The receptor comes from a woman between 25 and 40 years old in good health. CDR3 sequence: CSATSGDTEAFF. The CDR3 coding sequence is TGCAGTGCCACATCAGGGGACACTGAAGCTTTCTTT.